There are a few counts of the clone carrying this T cell receptor beta chain. This specimen comes from a study of identical twins. In TCRdb, the 5' RACE reads were re-called with MiXCR into one record per CDR3 protein. The sample holds a few hundred thousand distinct CDR3 sequences, roughly a quarter seen once. V lost 3 bases and J 3 bases, leaving 6 bases between the germline ends. The CDR3 spans 13 residues. The same specimen was also included in a second study, on T cells expressing NK-cell markers.

Sequenced sample: CD4+ T cells sorted from blood. The chain links TRBV12-3 or TRBV12-4 to TRBJ1-5; D is unresolved. The TCR sequence derives from a woman aged 18-29 years in good health. CDR3 sequence reads: CASSFSINQPQHF. The CDR3 DNA reads TGTGCCAGCAGTTTCAGCATCAATCAGCCCCAGCATTTT.